The rows below give T cell receptor beta chains drawn from one sample of a study of graft-versus-host responses after intestinal transplantation. Assay used: immunoSEQ multiplex PCR; TCRdb lists only in-frame clones, some missing. The table shows more than 75,000 clones, with approximately 90% occurring only once. No antigens are known for them. Source: unstimulated CD4+ T cells sorted from spleen or lymph node cells, taken before transplant. These receptors all come from a human donor who was the organ donor for an intestinal transplant. CDR3s include the opening cysteine and the closing phenylalanine or tryptophan. A D gene is named only where the DNA matches it firmly. Some rows mark clone size as missing; the rest say once, few, many or name a class of expanded clone.

clone_size: few
v_call: TRBV18
d_call: TRBD1
j_call: TRBJ1-2
cdr3_nt: TGTGCCAGCTCACTCGGACAGGGAAGGACTAACTATGGCTACACCTTC
cdr3_aa: CASSLGQGRTNYGYTF

clone_size: .
v_call: TRBV10-3
d_call: TRBD1
j_call: TRBJ2-3
cdr3_nt: TGTGCCATCAGTGGGCGAGGTGCGGGACAGGGTAAAAATAGCACAGATACGCAGTATTTT
cdr3_aa: CAISGRGAGQGKNSTDTQYF

clone_size: .
v_call: TRBV5-8
d_call: TRBD1
j_call: TRBJ2-2
cdr3_nt: TGTGCCAGCAGCTTACTCTACCTACAGGGGCTCTCCGGGGAGCTGTTTTTT
cdr3_aa: CASSLLYLQGLSGELFF

clone_size: .
v_call: TRBV10-2
d_call: TRBD2
j_call: TRBJ2-5
cdr3_nt: TGCGCCAGCAGTGTAAGCGGGAGAACGGCCGAGACCCAGTACTTC
cdr3_aa: CASSVSGRTAETQYF

clone_size: once
v_call: TRBV28
d_call: .
j_call: TRBJ2-1
cdr3_nt: TGTGCCAGCAGTTTTTCCAGGGCAGCATACAATGAGCAGTTCTTC
cdr3_aa: CASSFSRAAYNEQFF

clone_size: once
v_call: TRBV7-3
d_call: .
j_call: TRBJ2-1
cdr3_nt: TGTGCCAGCAGCTTATCCGGGGGGCGGTACAATGAGCAGTTCTTC
cdr3_aa: CASSLSGGRYNEQFF

clone_size: .
v_call: TRBV11-2
d_call: .
j_call: TRBJ2-7
cdr3_nt: TGTGCCAGCAGCTTAGACGTGAGATACGAGCAGTACTTC
cdr3_aa: CASSLDVRYEQYF

clone_size: .
v_call: TRBV7-3
d_call: TRBD2
j_call: TRBJ2-7
cdr3_nt: TGTGCCAGCAGCCTCCCGGGGGTAGCGGGAGGGTACGAGCAGTACTTC
cdr3_aa: CASSLPGVAGGYEQYF

clone_size: .
v_call: TRBV6-1
d_call: TRBD1
j_call: TRBJ1-1
cdr3_nt: TGTGCCAGCATCCTGACAGGGGGAACTGAAGCTTTCTTT
cdr3_aa: CASILTGGTEAFF

clone_size: .
v_call: TRBV6-1
d_call: TRBD1
j_call: TRBJ2-6
cdr3_nt: TGTGCCAGCAGTGAAATGTGGACAGGTGTCTCTGGGGCCAACGTCCTGACTTTC
cdr3_aa: CASSEMWTGVSGANVLTF

clone_size: .
v_call: TRBV5-4
d_call: .
j_call: TRBJ1-3
cdr3_nt: TGTGCCAGCAGCTTAGGGGACACCATATATTTT
cdr3_aa: CASSLGDTIYF

clone_size: .
v_call: TRBV5-1
d_call: .
j_call: TRBJ2-1
cdr3_nt: TGCGCCAGCAGCCAAGTAGCGGTGTTCGACAATGAGCAGTTCTTC
cdr3_aa: CASSQVAVFDNEQFF

clone_size: .
v_call: TRBV10-2
d_call: .
j_call: TRBJ1-2
cdr3_nt: TGCGCCAGCAGTGAGTCCACATCATATGGCTACACCTTC
cdr3_aa: CASSESTSYGYTF

clone_size: .
v_call: TRBV6-1
d_call: .
j_call: TRBJ1-2
cdr3_nt: TGTGCCAGCCAACATACCGGTTCAGGCTATGGCTACACCTTC
cdr3_aa: CASQHTGSGYGYTF

clone_size: once
v_call: TRBV5-4
d_call: TRBD2
j_call: TRBJ2-1
cdr3_nt: TGTGCCAGCAGCTTGGGAACTAGCGGGGGAAGGTACAATGAGCAGTTCTTC
cdr3_aa: CASSLGTSGGRYNEQFF

clone_size: .
v_call: TRBV21-1
d_call: .
j_call: TRBJ2-7
cdr3_nt: TGTGCCAGCAGCAAAGATAGGACACAACGAACCTACGAGCAGTACTTC
cdr3_aa: CASSKDRTQRTYEQYF

clone_size: .
v_call: TRBV2
d_call: TRBD2
j_call: TRBJ2-1
cdr3_nt: TGTGCCAGCAGTGAAAGGGGACTAGCGGCCAATGAGCAGTTCTTC
cdr3_aa: CASSERGLAANEQFF